The 10 T cell receptor beta chains below come from one sample, sequenced in a study of response to subunit inactivated influenza vaccine. From the RT-PCR reads, TCRdb called clonotypes with MiXCR, one entry per CDR3 protein. The sample records hundreds of thousands of distinct CDR3 sequences, about 14% being singletons. The source was PBMCs from blood, collected around 14 days before vaccination. The receptors were gathered from a man aged 50 or older who received an inactivated influenza vaccine.

This clonotype has more than one count but fewer than ten. The chain recombines TRBV18 with TRBJ2-6; no firm D call. Germline V gene sequence: CDR1 KGHSH, CDR2 LQKENI. V lost 0 bases and J lost 0, with 6 bases in between. This CDR3 is built from 16 residues. The CDR3 sequence is CASSPPASSGANVLTF. Here the CDR3 DNA reads TGTGCCAGCTCACCACCGGCAAGCTCTGGGGCCAACGTCCTGACTTTC.

This clonotype has a handful of counts. The chain is built from TRBV20-1 and TRBJ2-7, with TRBD2 matching 7 bases. Trimming removed 4 bases from V and 0 bases from J; junction bases left unmatched: 6. Germline assignment: CDR1 DFQATT and CDR2 SNEGSKA (reference sequence). There are 14 residues in the CDR3. CDR3 coding DNA: TGCAGTGCTAAGGTCGGGGGGAACTCCTACGAGCAGTACTTC. Amino acids: CSAKVGGNSYEQYF.

This clonotype was recorded a few times. V gene TRBV12-3 or TRBV12-4 combines with J gene TRBJ2-5, with D perhaps matching TRBD2 (6 bases). The CDR3 extends over 13 amino acids. V was pared by 5 bases and J by 5 bases, with 12 bases between. The CDR3 region is CASSRPRGETQYF. The CDR3 DNA reads TGTGCCAGCAGTCGACCTCGGGGGGAGACCCAGTACTTC.

This chain uses TRBV2 with TRBJ2-5, with a possible D match to TRBD1 (5 bases). This CDR3 has 13 residues. Trimming removed 7 bases from V and 4 bases from J, with 13 bases in between. The germline V gene has CDR1 SNHLY and CDR2 FYNNEI. CDR3 nucleotides: TGTGCCAGCACCGGAACAGGACGAGAGACCCAGTACTTC. Translated: CASTGTGRETQYF.

Concerning this clonotype itself: This may stem from a read error, because a much larger clone lies one nucleotide away. The chain joins TRBV7-2 to TRBJ2-5; D is uncertain. The CDR3 has 12 residues. Germline CDR1 is SGHTA and CDR2 is FQGNSA. V lost 5 bases to trimming and J lost 1 base, with 5 bases between them. For the CDR3, the DNA is TGTGCCAGCAGCCAGGCCCAAGAGACCCAGTACTTC. This codes for CASSQAQETQYF.

Concerning this clonotype: A read error may be the cause here, since a much bigger clone is one base away. The chain is built from TRBV7-2 and TRBJ2-1; D may be TRBD2 (6 bases). CDR3 length: 12 residues. Germline V gene sequence: CDR1 SGHTA, CDR2 FQGNSA. CDR3 bases: TGTGCCAGCAGCTTAATCGCCCGGGAGCAGTCCTTC. This encodes CASSLIAREQSF.

This chain connects TRBV20-1 to TRBJ2-7; either TRBD1 or TRBD2 may supply D (5 bases each). V was shortened by 3 bases and J by 8 bases, with 14 bases between the two germline ends. Germline V gene sequence: CDR1 DFQATT, CDR2 SNEGSKA (reference sequence). There are 12 residues in the CDR3. DNA for the CDR3: TGCAGTGCTAGGGGACCGGCTGTGCAGCAGTACTTC. It is translated as CSARGPAVQQYF.

In this sample, this clonotype turned up a few times. The chain links TRBV14 to TRBJ2-2, with D uncertain. This CDR3 is built from 15 residues. Germline CDR1 and CDR2: SGHDN and FVKESK. Trimming took off 4 bases at V and 2 bases at J, with 11 bases between the two ends. In DNA, the CDR3 is TGTGCCAGCAGCCCGGGTAGAGCCAACACCGGGGAGCTGTTTTTT. It yields the protein CASSPGRANTGELFF.

The chain uses TRBV4-1 and TRBJ2-2; D might be TRBD2 (5 bases). Trimming stripped 2 bases from V and 2 bases from J, with 12 bases between. The CDR3 totals 16 residues. Germline V gives CDR1 MGHRA, CDR2 YSYEKL. The chain's CDR3 is CASSQIGLGNTGELFF. The CDR3 DNA follows: TGCGCCAGCAGCCAAATAGGACTGGGAAACACCGGGGAGCTGTTTTTT.

The V call is TRBV5-1, the J call TRBJ1-1; D remains unclear. From germline, CDR1 is SGHRS and CDR2 YFSETQ. The CDR3 totals 13 residues. Trimming cost V 5 bases and J 1 base, with 9 bases left between them. Here the CDR3 DNA reads TGCGCCAGCAGATCGGACGAGAACACTGAAGCTTTCTTT. The encoded protein is CASRSDENTEAFF.